This TCR beta chain was captured by sequencing in a study of response to subunit inactivated influenza vaccine. Germline assignment: CDR1 MNHEY and CDR2 SVGEGT. The CDR3 covers 14 residues. The V segment lost 7 bases and the J segment 6 bases; nucleotides outside the gene matches: 7. TCRdb re-called the RT-PCR reads with MiXCR, one entry per CDR3 protein. Here the sample spans roughly 570,000 distinct CDR3 sequences, 10% to 15% being singletons. Points on this clonotype: Its matching antigen is unknown.

Regarding the study as a whole: Authors suggested each seasonal influenza vaccination recruits few new T cells.

The TCR was taken from a man aged 50 to 59 who received an inactivated influenza vaccine. The J gene is TRBJ2-3, the V gene TRBV6-2 or TRBV6-3; 10 nucleotides agree with TRBD2. This specimen consisted of PBMCs from blood, obtained about 40 days after vaccination. CDR3 amino acids: CASTEREGPDTQYF. The CDR3 DNA follows: TGTGCCAGCACAGAGCGGGAGGGCCCGGATACGCAGTATTTT.